This passage covers 21 T cell receptor beta chains from one sample sequenced in a study of blood T cells in healthy people across ages. The use of a sample-barcoded 5' primer and a J-beta primer mix characterized a second PCR of about 6 to 12 cycles. TCRdb reprocessed the 5' RACE reads with MiXCR, giving one entry per CDR3 protein. Of some 880,000 distinct CDR3 sequences listed, about 37% are singletons. Sequenced input: blood. Receptors originate from a man younger than 35 in good health.

The chain recombines TRBV7-9 with TRBJ2-5; TRBD2 matches 8 bases. This CDR3 is 14 amino acids long. CDR1 SEHNR and CDR2 FQNEAQ come from the germline V gene (reference sequence). Trimming took 5 bases from V and 11 from J; bases not matched to a gene: 13. Written as DNA, the CDR3 is TGTGCCAGCAGCCCACGGACTAGCAGGAATGAGCAGTACTTC. It codes for CASSPRTSRNEQYF.

V gene TRBV30 combines with J gene TRBJ2-1, with D maybe TRBD2 (5 bases). Germline values: CDR1 GTSNPN, CDR2 SVGIG (reference sequence). The CDR3 is 12 amino acids. The V and J ends lost 8 bases and 9 bases respectively, with 17 bases between them. This chain's CDR3 is CAALRTRGEQFF. In nucleotides, the CDR3 is TGTGCCGCTTTGAGGACCCGGGGTGAGCAGTTCTTC.

In its sample, this clonotype was seen a few times. The rearrangement uses TRBV5-1 and TRBJ1-2; the match to TRBD1 covers 11 bases. Germline V gives CDR1 SGHRS, CDR2 YFSETQ. V was clipped by 5 bases and J by 8 bases; unmatched bases: 8. This CDR3 has 14 residues. As DNA, the CDR3 is TGCGCCAGCAGTCCCGGGACAGGGGGTCACGGCTACACCTTC. Protein sequence: CASSPGTGGHGYTF.

The genes are TRBV7-2 and TRBJ2-7, with a tentative D call TRBD1 (5 bases). Germline CDR1 is SGHTA and CDR2 is FQGNSA. Trimming pared 3 bases from V and 7 bases from J, leaving 13 bases between. The CDR3 length is 13 residues. CDR3 coding DNA: TGTGCCAGCAGCTTGGACACAGACAATGAGCAGTACTTC. Translated: CASSLDTDNEQYF.

This rearrangement joins TRBV6-2 or TRBV6-3 to TRBJ1-1; D call uncertain. V gave up 0 bases and J gave up 5 bases, with 16 bases separating them. Germline assignment: CDR1 MNHEY and CDR2 SVGEGT. The CDR3 length is 16 residues. The CDR3: CASSYSDPGFETEAFF. The CDR3 nucleotides read TGTGCCAGCAGTTACTCAGATCCGGGTTTTGAGACTGAAGCTTTCTTT.

There are a few counts of this clonotype. The V and J genes are TRBV15 and TRBJ2-5, with 7 bases lining up with TRBD1. The J call may be wrong; the DNA end is better matched by TRBJ2-7. Germline CDR1 is LNHNV and CDR2 is YYDKDF (reference sequence). The CDR3 contains 13 residues. In DNA form, the CDR3 reads TGTGCCACCAGCCTTAGACAGGGTTACGAGCAGTACTTC. This gives the protein CATSLRQGYEQYF.

This clonotype was counted ten times or more. J is TRBJ2-1 and V is TRBV20-1, with D maybe TRBD2 (7 bases). The CDR3 is made up of 15 amino acids. The V gene lost 4 bases and the J gene lost 7 bases, with 20 bases spanning the gap. Germline V gives CDR1 DFQATT, CDR2 SNEGSKA (reference sequence). The CDR3 DNA is TGCAGTGCTACCCCACGGGGGGCAGGATCGAATGAGCAGTTCTTC. Its translation: CSATPRGAGSNEQFF.

This clonotype showed up just a few times. The chain recombines TRBV5-1 with TRBJ1-4; D is uncertain. CDR3 size: 14 residues. V was trimmed by 2 bases and J by 0 bases, leaving 5 bases between them. The germline gives CDR1 SGHRS, CDR2 YFSETQ. CDR3 nucleotide sequence: TGCGCCAGCAGCTTCCGAACAACTAATGAAAAACTGTTTTTT. Encoded protein: CASSFRTTNEKLFF.

In the case of this clonotype: Relative to the germline gene, one junction end is altered; a read error may explain this. This chain links TRBV11-3 with TRBJ2-1, with D perhaps matching TRBD1 (5 bases). The CDR3 totals 16 residues. Germline CDR1 and CDR2: SGHNT and YENEEA. CDR3 region: CASSLTAGLTYNKQFF. As DNA, the CDR3 is TGTGCCAGCAGCTTAACTGCAGGGCTAACCTACAATAAGCAGTTCTTC. Filled out from reference TRBV11-3 and TRBJ2-1, the complete variable domain reads EAGVVQSPRYKIIEKKQPVAFWCNPISGHNTLYWYLQNLGQGPELLIRYENEEAVDDSQLPKDRFSAERLKGVDSTLKIQPAELGDSAVYLCASSLTAGLTYNKQFFGPGTRLTVL.

This clonotype showed up just a few times. This chain links TRBV7-9 with TRBJ1-6; 8 bases match TRBD1. This CDR3 spans 15 amino acids. J gave up 8 bases and V 0 bases, and 3 bases lay outside the gene matches. The V gene's germline CDR1 is SEHNR and CDR2 FQNEAQ (reference sequence). CDR3: CASSLATGEDSPLHF. DNA of the CDR3: TGTGCCAGCAGCTTAGCGACAGGGGAGGATTCACCCCTCCACTTT.

Concerning this clonotype itself: This may stem from a read error, because a much larger clone lies one nucleotide away. The genes are TRBV7-2 and TRBJ2-1, with D perhaps TRBD2 (7 bases). V lost 5 bases to trimming and J lost 4 bases, with 15 bases between them. The V gene's germline CDR1 is SGHTA and CDR2 FQGNSA. This CDR3 is 15 amino acids long. This chain's CDR3 is CASSPTRGGYNEQFF. CDR3 nucleotides: TGTGCCAGCAGCCCGACTAGGGGGGGATACAATGAGCAGTTCTTC.

Concerning this clonotype itself: A single base separates this from a much larger clone, so it may be a read error. The J gene is TRBJ2-7, the V gene TRBV20-1, with D unclear. The germline V and J ends were trimmed by 3 bases and 3 bases, with 18 bases remaining between them. The CDR3 is 15 residues long. Germline V lookup: CDR1 DFQATT, CDR2 SNEGSKA (reference sequence). CDR3 in amino acids: CSASPASWANYEQYF. The CDR3 nucleotides are TGCAGTGCTAGTCCCGCGTCGTGGGCGAACTACGAGCAGTACTTC.

This clonotype was counted between two and nine times. V and J are TRBV5-1 and TRBJ2-7; TRBD2 agrees at 11 bases. The germline CDR1 and CDR2 sequences are SGHRS and YFSETQ. Trimming at V came to 6 bases and at J to 0 bases, leaving 2 bases not matched to a gene. This CDR3 is built from 14 residues. In nucleotides, the CDR3 is TGCGCCAGCAAGCTAGCGGGGGGCTCCTACGAGCAGTACTTC. It translates to CASKLAGGSYEQYF.

This clonotype was observed a handful of times. This sequence joins TRBV7-2 and TRBJ1-6, with TRBD1 identical over 7 bases. V lost 5 bases to trimming and J lost 5 bases; unmatched junction nucleotides: 6. This CDR3 comprises 15 residues. Looked up from germline, CDR1 is SGHTA and CDR2 is FQGNSA. CDR3 in amino acids: CASSTEGQHNSPLHF. The CDR3 coding sequence is TGTGCCAGCAGCACGGAGGGACAGCATAATTCACCCCTCCACTTT.

The J gene is TRBJ1-6, the V gene TRBV4-2, with D maybe TRBD1 (6 bases). Trimming stripped 0 bases from V and 3 bases from J, with 9 bases between. This CDR3 comprises 16 residues. Per germline, CDR1 LGHNA and CDR2 YNFKEQ. The CDR3 loop reads CASSQEGGLYNSPLHF. CDR3 sequence (DNA): TGTGCCAGCAGCCAAGAAGGGGGGCTCTATAATTCACCCCTCCACTTT.

The V and J genes are TRBV20-1 and TRBJ2-5, with D possibly called TRBD1 or TRBD2 (5 bases each). Trimming removed 1 base at V and 11 bases at J, with 11 bases between. The CDR3 is made up of 11 amino acids. Germline V gene lookup returns CDR1 DFQATT and CDR2 SNEGSKA (reference sequence). The CDR3 nucleotides are TGCAGTGCTAGAGGGACGGGGCAGCAGTACTTC. Its protein is CSARGTGQQYF.

The J gene is TRBJ1-1, the V gene TRBV20-1; TRBD1 matches at 9 bases. V shed 2 bases, J shed 6 bases, and the junction held 7 bases outside the gene matches. Germline V CDR1 and CDR2: DFQATT, SNEGSKA (reference sequence). CDR3 length equals 14 residues. The CDR3 region is CSARKGGQGPEAFF. DNA for the CDR3: TGCAGTGCTAGAAAAGGAGGACAGGGGCCTGAAGCTTTCTTT.

This clonotype was observed a few times. This chain connects TRBV11-1 to TRBJ2-7, with D perhaps TRBD2 (6 bases). The germline gives CDR1 SGHAT, CDR2 FQDESV (reference sequence). The CDR3 runs 18 residues. V was clipped by 5 bases and J by 1 base, with 24 bases between them. CDR3 residues: CASSPFPRGLFGSYEQYF. In nucleotides, the CDR3 is TGTGCCAGCAGCCCCTTTCCCCGGGGGTTGTTTGGTTCCTACGAGCAGTACTTC.

This chain uses TRBV7-9 with TRBJ1-2; D is ambiguous. V lost 3 bases to trimming and J lost 0 bases, with 11 bases between them. Looked up from germline, CDR1 is SEHNR and CDR2 is FQNEAQ (reference sequence). This CDR3 has 15 amino acids. CDR3 DNA sequence: TGTGCCAGCAGCTTTGATCCAGAAACTAACTATGGCTACACCTTC. This codes for CASSFDPETNYGYTF.

Worth noting for this clonotype: Being one base from a much bigger clone, this may be a read error. V and J are TRBV20-1 and TRBJ2-3; TRBD2 matches 8 bases. Germline V gene lookup returns CDR1 DFQATT and CDR2 SNEGSKA (reference sequence). The CDR3 has 17 amino acids. The CDR3 DNA sequence: TGCAGTGCTAGAGGACGTTGGGGTAGCGGGGTCGCAGAGACGCAGTATTTT. Translating it yields CSARGRWGSGVAETQYF.

This clonotype has only a few counts. The rearrangement links TRBV5-1 to TRBJ2-3; D unclear. Germline CDR1 and CDR2: SGHRS and YFSETQ. Trimming removed 4 bases from V and 0 bases from J, with 9 bases in between. This CDR3 has 14 residues. CDR3: CASSGVDSTDTQYF. In DNA form, the CDR3 reads TGCGCCAGCAGCGGGGTGGATAGCACAGATACGCAGTATTTT.